The rows below give T cell receptor beta chains drawn from one sample of a study of cytomegalovirus exposure and HLA in healthy donors. Profiled with immunoSEQ multiplex PCR; TCRdb holds only in-frame clones, not every one. Of some 150,000 clones listed, roughly 85% were seen once; the top ten hold about 1.5%. The sample consisted of PBMCs. These receptors were obtained from a man aged 40-49 years in good health and CMV-seronegative. CDR3s include the opening cysteine and the closing phenylalanine or tryptophan. D genes are given only for firm matches. Rows may omit the clone size; those that give it use once, few, many or a size class.

D gene	clone size	V gene	J gene	CDR3 protein	CDR3 DNA
-	-	TRBV9	TRBJ2-7	CASSDSRGYEQYF	TGTGCCAGCAGCGACTCTAGGGGTTACGAGCAGTACTTC
TRBD1	-	TRBV5-1	TRBJ1-1	CASSLAGQGREAFF	TGCGCCAGCAGCTTGGCGGGACAGGGACGTGAAGCTTTCTTT
-	-	TRBV30	TRBJ1-5	CAWSDGGPNQPQHF	TGTGCCTGGAGTGACGGGGGGCCGAATCAGCCCCAGCATTTT
-	-	TRBV9	TRBJ2-2	CASSVVSRPATGELFF	TGTGCCAGCAGCGTAGTTTCTAGACCGGCCACCGGGGAGCTGTTTTTT
-	-	TRBV7-2	TRBJ2-1	CASSLVAPVSGYEQFF	TGTGCCAGCAGCTTAGTGGCCCCGGTTTCGGGATATGAGCAGTTCTTC
TRBD1	-	TRBV7-9	TRBJ2-7	CASSFRTGPHEQYF	TGTGCCAGCAGCTTCCGGACAGGGCCCCACGAGCAGTACTTC
-	-	TRBV9	TRBJ2-2	CASQNRNTGELFF	TGTGCCAGCCAGAACAGGAACACCGGGGAGCTGTTTTTT
-	few	TRBV6-1	TRBJ1-1	CASSEWAGTSTEAFF	TGTGCCAGCAGTGAATGGGCCGGGACTTCCACCGAAGCTTTCTTT
-	-	TRBV29-1	TRBJ2-2	CSADGGGNTGELFF	TGCAGCGCTGATGGTGGCGGAAACACCGGGGAGCTGTTTTTT
TRBD1	-	TRBV2	TRBJ2-5	CASSGDSKETQYF	TGTGCCAGCAGTGGGGACAGCAAAGAGACCCAGTACTTC
TRBD2	-	TRBV27	TRBJ2-1	CASSLSGLAGQQFF	TGTGCCAGCAGTTTATCGGGACTAGCGGGCCAGCAGTTCTTC
TRBD1	-	TRBV7-2	TRBJ2-7	CASSSPRTGVYEQYF	TGTGCCAGCAGCTCCCCAAGGACAGGGGTATACGAGCAGTACTTC
-	-	TRBV5-6	TRBJ2-7	CASSLAAGEQYF	TGTGCCAGCAGCTTAGCGGCGGGCGAGCAGTACTTC